One and the same sample provided the 17 T cell receptor beta chains below, sequenced in a study of metastatic and nonmetastatic thyroid tumors. TCRdb re-called clones from the PCR reads using MiXCR. The sample contains some 25,000 clones, more than 13% of which appear only once. Ahead of thyroid surgery, no patient had received treatment of any kind. The specimen was blood. The receptors stem from a female donor with papillary thyroid cancer or a benign thyroid nodule (not recorded which). Some clones in this sample may be carry-over from other donors' samples.

This clone was seen at least ten times. V is TRBV29-1 and J is TRBJ2-1; 13 positions agree with TRBD2. Germline CDR1 reads SQVTM; CDR2 reads ANQGSEA. The CDR3 consists of 13 residues. The J segment lost 8 bases and the V segment lost 3 bases, leaving 1 base of the junction unmatched. The CDR3 bases are TGCAGCGTTGACGGACTAGCGGGGGATGAGCAGTTCTTC. It translates to CSVDGLAGDEQFF.

Many counts were recorded for this clone. The chain joins TRBV20-1 to TRBJ2-3; the D is unclear. The germline V and J ends were trimmed by 0 bases and 6 bases, with 13 bases remaining between them. Per germline, CDR1 DFQATT and CDR2 SNEGSKA (reference sequence). This CDR3 region has 14 residues. CDR3 amino acids: CSAREGDRLDTQYF. As DNA, the CDR3 is TGCAGTGCTAGAGAGGGCGACCGATTGGATACGCAGTATTTT.

In this sample, this clone turned up many times. The chain has TRBV7-8 and TRBJ2-7, with a weak D call TRBD1 (5 bases). CDR1 is SGHVS, CDR2 FQNEAQ, per germline. The CDR3 loop spans 15 amino acids. Trimming removed 3 bases at V and 0 bases at J, with 12 bases between. CDR3 nucleotides: TGTGCCAGCAGCTTCCAGGGTGTAAGCTCCTACGAGCAGTACTTC. This gives the protein CASSFQGVSSYEQYF. Full variable domain (missing parts from reference TRBV7-8 and TRBJ2-7): GAGVSQSPRYKVAKRGQDVALRCDPISGHVSLFWYQQALGQGPEFLTYFQNEAQLDKSGLPSDRFFAERPEGSVSTLKIQRTQQEDSAVYLCASSFQGVSSYEQYFGPGTRLTVT.

This chain uses TRBV6-4 with TRBJ2-6, with D perhaps matching TRBD1 (6 bases). Germline V gene sequence: CDR1 MRHNA, CDR2 SNTAGT. The CDR3 is 15 amino acids. V shed 3 bases and J shed 1 base, with 7 bases lying between them. The CDR3 nucleotides read TGTGCCAGCAGTGAGGACAGTTCTGGGGCCAACGTCCTGACTTTC. Its protein is CASSEDSSGANVLTF.

This clone showed up many times. The chain recombines TRBV6-4 with TRBJ2-2, with D unclear. CDR3 length equals 13 residues. Germline V gene sequence: CDR1 MRHNA, CDR2 SNTAGT. The V gene lost 0 bases and the J gene lost 4 bases, with 3 bases spanning the gap. This CDR3 is CASSDSGTGELFF. CDR3 sequence (DNA): TGTGCCAGCAGTGACTCAGGCACCGGGGAGCTGTTTTTT.

This clone was seen at least ten times. CDR3 DNA: TGTGCCAGCACCCTGACAGGCGGTGAAGCTTTCTTT. Amino acid sequence: CASTLTGGEAFF. This chain links TRBV6-2 or TRBV6-3 with TRBJ1-1; possibly TRBD1 for D (6 bases). Looked up from germline, CDR1 is MNHEY and CDR2 is SVGEGT. This CDR3 has 12 amino acids. Trimming pared 7 bases from V and 7 bases from J, leaving 13 bases between.

This clone came up many times. J is TRBJ1-5 and V is TRBV19; TRBD1 might be the D (6 bases). CDR1 and CDR2 (germline): LNHDA, SQIVND (reference sequence). The CDR3 runs to 17 residues. Trimming left V 5 bases short and J 2 bases short, with 19 bases between. This chain's CDR3 is CASSAHTGSWGNQPQHF. As DNA, the CDR3 is TGTGCCAGTAGTGCCCACACAGGGAGTTGGGGCAATCAGCCCCAGCATTTT.

Ten or more counts support this clone. The gene calls are TRBV7-9 and TRBJ2-7; D call uncertain. Deletions cut 8 bases from V and 2 bases from J, with 13 bases between. The CDR3 loop spans 13 amino acids. CDR1 and CDR2 from the germline V gene are SEHNR and FQNEAQ (reference sequence). In DNA form, the CDR3 reads TGTGCCAGCTTGCCACCCAGGACCTACGAGCAGTACTTC. It is translated as CASLPPRTYEQYF.

This clone was seen a few times. The V call is TRBV6-1, the J call TRBJ2-6; D gene ambiguous. There are 15 residues in the CDR3. The V end lost 7 bases, the J end lost 4 bases, and 14 bases lay between the germline ends. The germline V gene encodes CDR1 MNHNS and CDR2 SASEGT. The CDR3 loop reads CASMTSRVGANVLTF. The CDR3 DNA sequence: TGTGCCAGCATGACCTCCCGGGTGGGGGCCAACGTCCTGACTTTC.

This clone was seen ten or more times. This clone may be a read error of a much larger clone one base away. The chain joins TRBV20-1 to TRBJ1-6; 7 bases are shared with TRBD1. CDR3 length equals 14 residues. Germline V gene sequence: CDR1 DFQATT, CDR2 SNEGSKA (reference sequence). V was clipped by 5 bases and J by 6 bases; unmatched bases: 7. CDR3 bases: TGCAGTGCTCCAAGACAGGGAATTAATTCACCCCTCCACTTT. It yields the protein CSAPRQGINSPLHF.

This clone has at least ten counts. The rearrangement links TRBV20-1 to TRBJ2-7; 7 positions match TRBD2. The germline V gene has CDR1 DFQATT and CDR2 SNEGSKA (reference sequence). Germline trimming cut 0 bases from V and 4 bases from J; bases unmatched to any gene: 0. This CDR3 spans 12 amino acids. The CDR3 reads CSAREREYEQYF. In DNA form, the CDR3 reads TGCAGTGCTAGAGAGCGGGAGTACGAGCAGTACTTC.

This clone has just a few counts. The junction shows a germline mismatch at one end, possibly a read error. The rearrangement links TRBV2 to TRBJ2-7; TRBD1 is a possible D gene (6 bases). CDR3 length equals 14 residues. Germline assignment: CDR1 SNHLY and CDR2 FYNNEI. CDR3 amino acids: CASSYGGGSYEQYF. The CDR3 DNA reads TGTGCCAGCAGTTATGGGGGCGGTTCCTACGAACAGTACTTC.

This clone was detected many times. CDR3 DNA: TGCAGCTATACAGGGTTAACCTCGGGGGAGCAGTACTTC. Its protein is CSYTGLTSGEQYF. The V and J genes are TRBV29-1 and TRBJ2-7, with D perhaps matching TRBD1 (6 bases). The CDR3 runs 13 residues. Trimming cost V 8 bases and J 7 bases, with 21 bases left between them. Germline V CDR1 and CDR2: SQVTM, ANQGSEA.

Ten or more counts support this clone. As DNA, the CDR3 is TGTGCCAGTAGTATTGGGGTAGGAAGGAACATTCAGTACTTC. This codes for CASSIGVGRNIQYF. The chain joins TRBV19 to TRBJ2-4; unclear D gene. In germline, CDR1 is LNHDA, CDR2 SQIVND (reference sequence). This CDR3 region has 14 residues. V gave up 3 bases and J gave up 7 bases, with 13 bases separating them.

This clone is deemed medium-sized. The rearrangement links TRBV18 to TRBJ1-2; perhaps TRBD1 as D (5 bases). CDR1 KGHSH and CDR2 LQKENI come from the germline V gene. Trimming stripped 3 bases from V and 4 bases from J, with 15 bases between. CDR3 length: 15 amino acids. The CDR3 coding sequence is TGTGCCAGCTCACCCGCCGGGACCCTAATCTATGGCTACACCTTC. It translates to CASSPAGTLIYGYTF. Drawing the rest from reference TRBV18 and TRBJ1-2, the complete variable domain is NAGVMQNPRHLVRRRGQEARLRCSPMKGHSHVYWYRQLPEEGLKFMVYLQKENIIDESGMPKERFSAEFPKEGPSILRIQQVVRGDSAAYFCASSPAGTLIYGYTFGSGTRLTVV.

This clone was counted ten times or more. The chain employs TRBV2 and TRBJ2-2; D ambiguous. Germline V CDR1 and CDR2: SNHLY, FYNNEI. The CDR3 consists of 14 residues. V was cut by 5 bases and J by 1 base, with 8 bases left in between. DNA for the CDR3: TGTGCCAGCAGTATCCGCGGGAACACCGGGGAGCTGTTTTTT. Protein: CASSIRGNTGELFF.

By sample fraction, this clone is medium-sized (0.01 to 0.1%). The chain links TRBV6-2 or TRBV6-3 to TRBJ1-3; D is possibly TRBD1 (5 bases). V was pared by 5 bases and J by 4 bases, with 15 bases between. The germline gives CDR1 MNHEY, CDR2 SVGEGT. The CDR3 totals 15 residues. CDR3 in amino acids: CASSPSGTTGNTIYF. The CDR3 DNA reads TGTGCCAGCAGTCCCTCCGGGACTACAGGAAACACCATATATTTT.